One and the same sample provided the 9 T cell receptor beta chains below, sequenced in a study of glioma-infiltrating T cells after dendritic cell vaccination (dated by TCRdb to the mid-2010s). Libraries were made using the immunoSEQ multiplex PCR assay. TCRdb carries this immuneACCESS record with in-frame sequences only. Its versions omit some clonotypes, under half of them owing to an unresolved V gene in the studies checked, with the rest unexplained. The sample contains tens of thousands of clones, less than 90% of them found a single time. The ten biggest clones cover 6.8% of the sample. The sample's time point, from its label and the paper: after dendritic cell vaccination, including at tumor progression/relapse. The sequences come from blood, collected after dendritic cell vaccination. The origin of the receptors is a human donor with glioblastoma.

The J gene is TRBJ1-5, the V gene TRBV6-6; D not resolved. CDR1 and CDR2 from the germline V gene are MNHNY and SVGAGI (reference sequence). The V end lost 4 bases, the J end lost 0 bases, and 4 bases lay between the germline ends. The CDR3 spans 13 residues. This CDR3 reads CASSLDSNQPQHF. The CDR3 DNA reads as TGTGCCAGCAGTTTAGATAGCAATCAGCCCCAGCATTTT.

A single count supports this clone. The chain carries TRBV6-5 and TRBJ2-1; D might be TRBD1 (6 bases). The CDR3 consists of 15 residues. CDR1 and CDR2 (germline): MNHEY, SVGAGI. The V end lost 4 bases, the J end lost 3 bases, and 13 bases lay between the germline ends. CDR3 amino acids: CASSLTGMDYNEQFF. Here the CDR3 DNA reads TGTGCCAGCAGTTTAACAGGGATGGACTACAATGAGCAGTTCTTC.

The rearrangement uses TRBV7-2 and TRBJ2-1, with 10 positions matching TRBD2. The germline gives CDR1 SGHTA, CDR2 FQGNSA. The CDR3 loop spans 19 amino acids. V was pared by 5 bases and J by 9 bases, with 22 bases of the junction left unmatched. CDR3 sequence reads: CASSPEDSGGTYTIREQFF. Written as DNA, the CDR3 is TGTGCCAGCAGCCCTGAGGATAGCGGGGGGACGTATACAATTCGTGAGCAGTTCTTC.

This chain connects TRBV5-1 to TRBJ2-2, with 7 bases lining up with TRBD1. The CDR3 sequence is 15 residues long. With V trimmed by 4 bases and J by 0 bases, 3 bases remained unmatched. Germline V gives CDR1 SGHRS, CDR2 YFSETQ. The CDR3 DNA follows: TGCGCCAGCAGCCCCGGGACAGCGAACACCGGGGAGCTGTTTTTT. It specifies CASSPGTANTGELFF. Full variable domain (missing parts from reference TRBV5-1 and TRBJ2-2): KAGVTQTPRYLIKTRGQQVTLSCSPISGHRSVSWYQQTPGQGLQFLFEYFSETQRNKGNFPGRFSGRQFSNSRSEMNVSTLELGDSALYLCASSPGTANTGELFFGEGSRLTVL.

The rearrangement uses TRBV4-1 and TRBJ2-7; 9 bases align to TRBD1. CDR3 length: 16 amino acids. Germline lookup yields CDR1 MGHRA and CDR2 YSYEKL. With V trimmed by 2 bases and J by 1 base, 6 bases remained unmatched. The CDR3 sequence is CASSQSGTGPSYEQYF. DNA of the CDR3: TGCGCCAGCAGCCAATCCGGGACAGGGCCTTCCTACGAGCAGTACTTC.

This chain links TRBV11-2 with TRBJ1-3; maybe TRBD1 (6 bases). Germline CDR1 is SGHAT and CDR2 is FQNNGV. The germline V and J ends were trimmed by 1 base and 2 bases, with 9 bases remaining between them. CDR3 length: 15 residues. The CDR3 region is CASSLGTVAGNTIYF. CDR3 DNA: TGTGCCAGCAGCTTAGGGACAGTGGCTGGAAACACCATATATTTT.

The J gene is TRBJ2-3, the V gene TRBV19; 7 bases line up with TRBD2. The ends lost 5 bases at V and 2 bases at J; junction bases unmatched: 1. The CDR3 has 13 residues. Germline V gene sequence: CDR1 LNHDA, CDR2 SQIVND (reference sequence). CDR3 DNA sequence: TGTGCCAGTAGTCGGGACTACACAGATACGCAGTATTTT. This gives the protein CASSRDYTDTQYF.

This chain connects TRBV9 to TRBJ2-7; 10 bases agree with TRBD1. Per germline, CDR1 SGDLS and CDR2 YYNGEE. The CDR3 runs to 13 residues. V trimming: 3 bases; J trimming: 6 bases; junction bases outside the gene matches: 3. The CDR3 protein is CASSEDRGGEQYF. In DNA, the CDR3 is TGTGCCAGCAGCGAGGACAGGGGGGGCGAGCAGTACTTC.

The V gene is TRBV29-1, the J gene TRBJ2-2, with D perhaps TRBD1 (5 bases). Per germline, CDR1 SQVTM and CDR2 ANQGSEA. The CDR3 consists of 12 residues. The V end lost 7 bases, the J end lost 1 base, and 7 bases lay between the germline ends. Written as DNA, the CDR3 is TGCAGCGGAGGACAGAACACCGGGGAGCTGTTTTTT. Residues: CSGGQNTGELFF.